This T cell receptor beta chain came from a study of CD8+CD57+ T cells in acquired aplastic anemia. Broader study findings: Researchers reported that CD8+ Simpson's diversity was not significantly different in patients versus controls. Sharing between patients and controls was observed for some 27 CD8+ CDR3 sequences.

For CDR3 and TCR beta VDJ profiling, genomic DNA was the template used. In TCRdb, the reads were re-called with MiXCR into one record per CDR3 protein. The sample has approximately 180,000 distinct CDR3 sequences, 63% seen once. A word on this clonotype: No antigen is known for it.

For sequencing, patients were chosen who had shown expansion of CD8+CD57+ cells by flow cytometry. Every patient presented with severe acquired aplastic anemia. By the time of blood sampling, patients had still received no therapy. Germline V gives CDR1 SQVTM, CDR2 ANQGSEA. The CDR3 covers 13 residues. V shed 3 bases and J 5 bases; nucleotides not matched to a gene: 6. Sequenced material: sorted CD4+, CD8+, or CD8+CD57+ T cells (not recorded which) from PBMCs. The chain couples TRBV29-1 to TRBJ1-1; 7 bases agree with TRBD1. This TCR was sampled from a human donor with aplastic anemia. DNA of the CDR3: TGCAGCGTTGAGGGCCAGGGGGGTACTGAAGCTTTCTTT. Residues: CSVEGQGGTEAFF.